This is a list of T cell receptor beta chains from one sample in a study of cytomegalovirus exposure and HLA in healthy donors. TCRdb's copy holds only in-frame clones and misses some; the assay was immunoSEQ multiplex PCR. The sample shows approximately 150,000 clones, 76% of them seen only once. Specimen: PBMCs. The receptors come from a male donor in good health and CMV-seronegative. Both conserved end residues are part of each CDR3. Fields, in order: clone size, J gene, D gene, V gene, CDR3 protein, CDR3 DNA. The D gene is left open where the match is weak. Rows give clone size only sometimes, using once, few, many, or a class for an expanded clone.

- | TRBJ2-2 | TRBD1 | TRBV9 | CASSRDRASGELFF | TGTGCCAGCAGCCGGGACAGGGCGAGCGGGGAGCTGTTTTTT
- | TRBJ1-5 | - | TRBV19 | CASSTGQIFGGQPQHF | TGTGCCAGTAGTACCGGACAGATATTTGGTGGTCAGCCCCAGCATTTT
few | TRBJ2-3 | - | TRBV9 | CASSADQGRVRGAYTQYF | TGTGCCAGCAGCGCCGACCAGGGGAGGGTAAGGGGCGCCTATACGCAGTATTTT
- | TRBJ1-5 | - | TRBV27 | CASSPWRDSNQPQHF | TGTGCCAGCAGTCCATGGAGGGATAGCAATCAGCCCCAGCATTTT
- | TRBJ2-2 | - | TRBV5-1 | CASSLVIAGTGELFF | TGCGCCAGCAGCTTGGTAATAGCAGGGACCGGGGAGCTGTTTTTT
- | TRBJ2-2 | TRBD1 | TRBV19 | CASSIDQGANTGELFF | TGTGCCAGTAGTATAGATCAGGGGGCAAACACCGGGGAGCTGTTTTTT
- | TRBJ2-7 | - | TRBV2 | CASSVQSYEQYF | TGTGCCAGCAGTGTCCAGTCCTACGAGCAGTACTTC
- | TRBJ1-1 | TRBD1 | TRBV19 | CAITDRENTEAFF | TGTGCCATAACGGACAGGGAGAACACTGAAGCTTTCTTT
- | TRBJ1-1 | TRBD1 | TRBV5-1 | CASSFSLLQGANTEAFF | TGCGCCAGCAGCTTTTCATTGCTTCAGGGGGCGAACACTGAAGCTTTCTTT
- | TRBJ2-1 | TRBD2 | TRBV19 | CASSKGLAGGNNEQFF | TGTGCCAGTAGCAAGGGACTAGCGGGGGGTAACAATGAGCAGTTCTTC
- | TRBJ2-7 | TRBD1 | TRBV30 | CASGTGPYEQYF | TGTGCATCCGGGACAGGACCCTACGAGCAGTACTTC
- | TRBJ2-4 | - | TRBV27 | CASSFLLDLAKNIQYF | TGTGCCAGCAGTTTCTTGCTAGACTTAGCCAAAAACATTCAGTACTTC
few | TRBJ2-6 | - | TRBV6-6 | CASSYLLGPGANVLTF | TGTGCCAGCAGTTACCTGCTTGGGCCTGGGGCCAACGTCCTGACTTTC
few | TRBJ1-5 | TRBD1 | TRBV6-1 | CASSDRGQGPNQPQHF | TGTGCCAGCAGTGACAGGGGACAGGGTCCCAATCAGCCCCAGCATTTT
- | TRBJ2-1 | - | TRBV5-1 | CASSLDGGTDNEQFF | TGCGCCAGCAGCTTGGATGGGGGGACGGACAATGAGCAGTTCTTC
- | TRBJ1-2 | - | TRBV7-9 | CASSLGPAAQYGYTF | TGTGCCAGCAGCTTAGGGCCCGCGGCGCAATATGGCTACACCTTC
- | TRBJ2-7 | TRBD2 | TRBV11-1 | CASSLGGGSYEQYF | TGTGCCAGCAGCTTAGGGGGGGGCTCCTACGAGCAGTACTTC
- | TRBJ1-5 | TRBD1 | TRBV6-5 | CASRTGTASHQPQHF | TGTGCCAGCAGGACCGGGACAGCTAGCCATCAGCCCCAGCATTTT
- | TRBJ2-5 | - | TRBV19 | CASTPGNQETQYF | TGTGCCAGTACGCCCGGGAACCAAGAGACCCAGTACTTC
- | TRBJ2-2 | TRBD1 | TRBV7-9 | CASSTRQGLNTGELFF | TGTGCCAGCAGCACTCGACAGGGCCTGAACACCGGGGAGCTGTTTTTT
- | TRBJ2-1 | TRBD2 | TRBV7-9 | CASSLVFSGSGEQFF | TGTGCCAGCAGCTTAGTTTTTAGCGGGTCGGGTGAGCAGTTCTTC
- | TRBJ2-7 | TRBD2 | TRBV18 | CASSTSGRPYEQYF | TGTGCCAGCTCAACTAGCGGGAGGCCCTACGAGCAGTACTTC
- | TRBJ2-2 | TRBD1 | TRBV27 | CASSLFGQGTGELFF | TGTGCCAGCAGTTTATTCGGACAGGGGACCGGGGAGCTGTTTTTT
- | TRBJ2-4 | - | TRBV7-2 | CASSSPGFPPAKNIQYF | TGTGCCAGCAGCTCCCCAGGGTTTCCCCCAGCCAAAAACATTCAGTACTTC
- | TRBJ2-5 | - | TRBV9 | CASSSPRGTQYF | TGTGCCAGCAGCTCCCCCCGGGGGACCCAGTACTTC
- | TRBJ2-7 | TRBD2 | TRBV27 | CASSLGAAGGQWSSYEQYF | TGTGCCAGCAGTTTAGGAGCAGCGGGAGGGCAATGGAGCTCCTACGAGCAGTACTTC
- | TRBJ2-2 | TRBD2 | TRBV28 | CASSSGGASTGELFF | TGTGCCAGCAGTAGCGGGGGGGCGAGCACCGGGGAGCTGTTTTTT
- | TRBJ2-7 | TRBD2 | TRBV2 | CASSGLWGGSYEQYF | TGTGCCAGCAGTGGCCTGTGGGGGGGCTCCTACGAGCAGTACTTC
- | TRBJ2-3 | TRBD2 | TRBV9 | CASSVGQGLAASTDTQYF | TGTGCCAGCAGCGTAGGCCAAGGGCTAGCGGCTAGCACAGATACGCAGTATTTT
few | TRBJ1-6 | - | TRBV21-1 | CASSNRQGAGSSPLHF | TGTGCCAGCAGCAACAGACAGGGGGCAGGCAGTTCACCCCTCCACTTT
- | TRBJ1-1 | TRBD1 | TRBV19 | CASRRTGMNTEAFF | TGTGCCAGTAGGAGGACAGGGATGAACACTGAAGCTTTCTTT
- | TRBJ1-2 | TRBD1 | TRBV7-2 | CASSTPPGGRNYGYTF | TGTGCCAGCAGCACCCCCCCAGGGGGCCGAAACTATGGCTACACCTTC
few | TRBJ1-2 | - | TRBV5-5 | CASSLNYGGDYGYTF | TGTGCCAGCAGCTTGAATTACGGGGGTGACTATGGCTACACCTTC
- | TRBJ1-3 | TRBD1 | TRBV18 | CASSPDRVSGNTIYF | TGTGCCAGCTCACCGGACAGGGTCTCTGGAAACACCATATATTTT
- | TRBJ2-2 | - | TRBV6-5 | CASRPDSRNTGELFF | TGTGCCAGCAGACCAGACAGCCGAAACACCGGGGAGCTGTTTTTT
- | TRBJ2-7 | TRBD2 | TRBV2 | CASRSGGTYEQYF | TGTGCCAGCAGGAGCGGGGGGACTTACGAGCAGTACTTC
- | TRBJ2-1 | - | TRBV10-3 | CAISEAGTGLAKLPFF | TGTGCCATCAGTGAGGCGGGGACGGGACTGGCAAAACTACCGTTCTTC
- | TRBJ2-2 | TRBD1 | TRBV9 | CASSTTGAAGELFF | TGTGCCAGCAGCACCACAGGGGCGGCCGGGGAGCTGTTTTTT
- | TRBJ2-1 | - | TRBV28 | CASSSGQNVYNEQFF | TGTGCCAGCAGTTCCGGACAGAATGTCTACAATGAGCAGTTCTTC
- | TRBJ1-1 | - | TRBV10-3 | CAISESRDGGTEAFF | TGTGCCATCAGTGAGTCCCGGGACGGAGGGACTGAAGCTTTCTTT
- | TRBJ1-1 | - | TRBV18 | CASSQGTTSEAFF | TGTGCCAGCTCACAGGGGACTACATCTGAAGCTTTCTTT
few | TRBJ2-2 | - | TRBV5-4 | CASSLGGVRNPGELFF | TGTGCCAGCAGCTTGGGCGGGGTACGAAATCCCGGGGAGCTGTTTTTT
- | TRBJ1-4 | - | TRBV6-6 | CASSSPGATNEKLFF | TGTGCCAGCAGTTCCCCAGGGGCAACTAATGAAAAACTGTTTTTT
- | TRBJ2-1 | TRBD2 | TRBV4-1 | CASSPPFRTSGGGYNEQFF | TGCGCCAGCAGCCCCCCATTTAGGACTAGCGGGGGGGGTTACAATGAGCAGTTCTTC
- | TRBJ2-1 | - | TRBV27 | CASSSEGAGTRNEQFF | TGTGCCAGCAGTTCTGAAGGAGCGGGGACAAGGAATGAGCAGTTCTTC
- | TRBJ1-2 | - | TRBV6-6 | CASSYSQSNYGYTF | TGTGCCAGCAGTTACTCACAATCTAACTATGGCTACACCTTC
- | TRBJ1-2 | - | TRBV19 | CASSINRDRGYTF | TGTGCCAGTAGTATAAACAGGGACCGCGGCTACACCTTC
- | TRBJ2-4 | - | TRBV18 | CASSPGGGKNIQYF | TGTGCCAGCTCACCGGGGGGTGGCAAAAACATTCAGTACTTC
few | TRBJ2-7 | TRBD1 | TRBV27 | CASSPLGQGAEQYF | TGTGCCAGCAGTCCCCTGGGACAGGGGGCCGAGCAGTACTTC
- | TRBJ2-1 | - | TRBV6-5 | CASILRQIDYNEQFF | TGTGCCAGCATCCTTAGACAGATTGATTACAATGAGCAGTTCTTC